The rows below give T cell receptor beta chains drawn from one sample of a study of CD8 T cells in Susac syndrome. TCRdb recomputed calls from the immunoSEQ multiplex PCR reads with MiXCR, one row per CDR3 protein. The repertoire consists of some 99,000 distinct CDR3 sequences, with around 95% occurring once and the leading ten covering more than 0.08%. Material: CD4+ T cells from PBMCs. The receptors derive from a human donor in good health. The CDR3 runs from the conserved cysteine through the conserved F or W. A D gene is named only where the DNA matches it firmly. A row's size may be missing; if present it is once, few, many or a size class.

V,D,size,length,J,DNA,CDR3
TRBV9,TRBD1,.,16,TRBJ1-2,TGTGCCAGCAGCGACGGACAGGGGGCAAGGGTTTATGGCTACACCTTC,CASSDGQGARVYGYTF
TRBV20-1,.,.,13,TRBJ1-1,TGCAGTGCCAGAGGGGAGGTCGTCACTGAAGCTTTCTTT,CSARGEVVTEAFF
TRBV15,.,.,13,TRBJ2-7,TGTGCCACCAGCTTGGAAGGGGGGGCCGGGCAGTACTTC,CATSLEGGAGQYF
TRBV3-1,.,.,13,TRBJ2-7,TGTGCCAGCAGCCCGGCAGGGGCCTACGAGCAGTACTTC,CASSPAGAYEQYF
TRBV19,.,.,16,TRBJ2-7,TGTGCCAGTAGTATAAAGGGACTCGGGAGCTCCTACGAGCAGTACTTC,CASSIKGLGSSYEQYF
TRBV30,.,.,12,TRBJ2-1,TGTGCCTGGAGCCCGCCTAGCAATGAGCAGTTCTTC,CAWSPPSNEQFF
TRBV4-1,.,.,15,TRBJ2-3,TGCGCCAGCAGCCAAGTCCCGGTCAGCACAGATACGCAGTATTTT,CASSQVPVSTDTQYF
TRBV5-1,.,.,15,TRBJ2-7,TGCGCCAGCAGCCCATTAGCCGGGTCCCACTACGAGCAGTACTTC,CASSPLAGSHYEQYF
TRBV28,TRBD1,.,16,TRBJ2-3,TGTGCCAGCAGTCAGGGGGACAGCAAAAGCACAGATACGCAGTATTTT,CASSQGDSKSTDTQYF
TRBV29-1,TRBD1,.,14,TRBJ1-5,TGCAGCGTCGCCGGACAGGATAGCAATCAGCCCCAGCATTTT,CSVAGQDSNQPQHF
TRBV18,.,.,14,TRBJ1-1,TGTGCCAGCTCACCAGTCCAGGGGAACACTGAAGCTTTCTTT,CASSPVQGNTEAFF
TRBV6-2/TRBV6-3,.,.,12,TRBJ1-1,TGTGCCAGCAGTTACTCGGCAGGGCAAGCTTTCTTT,CASSYSAGQAFF
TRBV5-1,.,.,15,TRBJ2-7,TGCGCCAGCAGCTTGGATGAGGCAAGCTCCTACGAGCAGTACTTC,CASSLDEASSYEQYF
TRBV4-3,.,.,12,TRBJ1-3,TGCGCCAGCAGCCAAGGGTTGGACACCATATATTTT,CASSQGLDTIYF
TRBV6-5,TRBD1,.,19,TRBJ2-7,TGTGCCAGCAGTTACCACGCGGGACAGGGTTTGATTGCAAACTACGAGCAGTACTTC,CASSYHAGQGLIANYEQYF
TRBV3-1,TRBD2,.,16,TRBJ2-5,TGTGCCAGCAGCCAAGTGTCTAGCGGGAGGGAAGAGACCCAGTACTTC,CASSQVSSGREETQYF
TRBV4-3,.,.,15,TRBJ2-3,TGCGCCAGCAGTCAAAGGTCCCCCGCGGTGGATACGCAGTATTTT,CASSQRSPAVDTQYF
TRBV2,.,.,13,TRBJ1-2,TGTGCCAGCAGGGTGGACACTCGGTATGGCTACACCTTC,CASRVDTRYGYTF
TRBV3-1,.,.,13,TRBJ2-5,TGTGCCAGCAGCCAAGTACAGCAAGAGACCCAGTACTTC,CASSQVQQETQYF
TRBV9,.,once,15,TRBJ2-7,TGTGCCAGCAGCCCAGAGTCTTCAGGAATTTACGAGCAGTACTTC,CASSPESSGIYEQYF
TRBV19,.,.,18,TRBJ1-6,TGTGCCAGTAGTATTACCGGGCATCACGGATCCTATAATTCACCCCTCCACTTT,CASSITGHHGSYNSPLHF
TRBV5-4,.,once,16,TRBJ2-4,TGTGCCAGCAGCTTGGCCGGAGGGTTAGCCAAAAACATTCAGTACTTC,CASSLAGGLAKNIQYF
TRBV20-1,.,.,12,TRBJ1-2,TGCAGTGCTAGAAGGGGGGGCTATGGCTACACCTTC,CSARRGGYGYTF
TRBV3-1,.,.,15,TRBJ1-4,TGTGCCAGCAGCCAAGTTTCCGGGAGGAGGGAAAAACTGTTTTTT,CASSQVSGRREKLFF
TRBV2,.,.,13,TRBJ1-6,TGTGCCAGCAGTGAAGCGATGGATTCACCCCTCCACTTT,CASSEAMDSPLHF
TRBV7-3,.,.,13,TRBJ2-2,TGTGCCAGCAGGACAGCAAACACCGGGGAGCTGTTTTTT,CASRTANTGELFF
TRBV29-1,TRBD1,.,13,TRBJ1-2,TGCAGCGTTCGCACAGGGGGGAACTATGGCTACACCTTC,CSVRTGGNYGYTF
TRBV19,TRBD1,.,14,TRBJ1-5,TGTGCCAGCAGCCGGGACAGGGCTGATCAGCCCCAGCATTTT,CASSRDRADQPQHF
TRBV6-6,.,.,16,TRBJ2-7,TGTGCCAGCAAGCAAGCGGGACAAGCGAGCTCCTACGAGCAGTACTTC,CASKQAGQASSYEQYF
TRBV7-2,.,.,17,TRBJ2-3,TGTGCCAGCAGCCCTAGGTGGAGCGGAGAGGGCACAGATACGCAGTATTTT,CASSPRWSGEGTDTQYF
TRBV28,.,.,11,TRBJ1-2,TGTGCCAGCAGTCACATCTATGGCTACACCTTC,CASSHIYGYTF